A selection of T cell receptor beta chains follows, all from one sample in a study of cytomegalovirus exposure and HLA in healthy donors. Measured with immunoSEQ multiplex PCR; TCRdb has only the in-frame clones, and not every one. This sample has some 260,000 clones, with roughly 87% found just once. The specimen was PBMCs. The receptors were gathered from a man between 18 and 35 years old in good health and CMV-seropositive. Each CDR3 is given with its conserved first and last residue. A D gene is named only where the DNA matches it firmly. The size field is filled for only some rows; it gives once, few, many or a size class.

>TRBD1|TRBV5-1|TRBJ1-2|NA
TGCGCCAGCAGCGGGACGGACAGGGGGTATGGAGGCTACACCTTC
CASSGTDRGYGGYTF
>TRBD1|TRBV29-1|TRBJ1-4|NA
TGCAGCGTCCGGACAGGGGACGTTGAAAAACTGTTTTTT
CSVRTGDVEKLFF
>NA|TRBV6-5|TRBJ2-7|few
TGTGCCAGCAGCCCACCTCGGAGGGGGCAGTACTTC
CASSPPRRGQYF
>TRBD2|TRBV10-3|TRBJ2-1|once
TGTGCCATCAGTGGAGGCGGGAGGGTGGATGAGCAGTTCTTC
CAISGGGRVDEQFF
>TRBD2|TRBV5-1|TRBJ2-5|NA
TGCGCCAGCAGCCAAGGACTAGCGGGACTCCCGGGGGAGACCCAGTACTTC
CASSQGLAGLPGETQYF
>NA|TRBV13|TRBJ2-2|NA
TGTGCCAGCAGCTTAGGAGGAGGGGTAAAGCTGTTTTTT
CASSLGGGVKLFF
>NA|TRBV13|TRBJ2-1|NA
TGTGCCAGCAGGGAGGACAATGAGCAGTTCTTC
CASREDNEQFF
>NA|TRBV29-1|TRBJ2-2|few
TGCAGCGCCGAAGGGGCGGATTCGAACACCGGGGAGCTGTTTTTT
CSAEGADSNTGELFF
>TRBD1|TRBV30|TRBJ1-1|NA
TGTGCCTGTGGGACAGGGGGCGGGAGGGCTTTCTTT
CACGTGGGRAFF
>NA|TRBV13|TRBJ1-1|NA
TGTGCCAGCAGCGGCACTCCGGACACTGAAGCTTTCTTT
CASSGTPDTEAFF
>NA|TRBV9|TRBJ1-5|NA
TGTGCCAGCAGCGTAGCCCCGAATCAGCCCCAGCATTTT
CASSVAPNQPQHF
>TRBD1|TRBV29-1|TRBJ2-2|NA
TGCAGCGTTGCGCAAGGGACGGACAGGGAAACCGGGGAGCTGTTTTTT
CSVAQGTDRETGELFF
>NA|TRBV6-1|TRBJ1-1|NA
TGTGCCAGCAGCCTACAGGGCAACACTGAAGCTTTCTTT
CASSLQGNTEAFF
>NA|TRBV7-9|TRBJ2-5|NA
TGTGCCAGCGCTCGTCCTGGTAGGGGGGTTGAGACCCAGTACTTC
CASARPGRGVETQYF
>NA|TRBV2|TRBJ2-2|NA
TGTGCCAGCAGTGTTATCCCGACCGGGGAGCTGTTTTTT
CASSVIPTGELFF
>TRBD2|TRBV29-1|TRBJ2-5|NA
TGCAGCGGGGGCGGGAGGGCAGTCTCGGAGACCCAGTACTTC
CSGGGRAVSETQYF
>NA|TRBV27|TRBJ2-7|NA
TGTGCCAGTACGGGACTTAACTCCTACGAGCAGTACTTC
CASTGLNSYEQYF
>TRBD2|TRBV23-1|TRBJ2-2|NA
TGCGCCAGCAGTCCCCGCGGGGGGGCGCACGGGGAGCTGTTTTTT
CASSPRGGAHGELFF
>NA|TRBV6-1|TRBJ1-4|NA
TGTGCCAGCAGTGAACATCAGGGGTCTAATGAAAAACTGTTTTTT
CASSEHQGSNEKLFF
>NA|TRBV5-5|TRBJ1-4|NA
TGTGCCAGCAGCTGGGACTTCGGTGAAAAACTGTTTTTT
CASSWDFGEKLFF
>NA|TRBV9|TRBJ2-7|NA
TGTGCCAGCAGCGTAGGGCAGGGGCTAGCATACGAGCAGTACTTC
CASSVGQGLAYEQYF
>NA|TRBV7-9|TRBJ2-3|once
TGTGCCAGCAGCCATCCTCCGCGGAGCACAGATACGCAGTATTTT
CASSHPPRSTDTQYF
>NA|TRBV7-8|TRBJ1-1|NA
TGTGCCAGCAGCTTACTTAGCCTAACTGAAGCTTTCTTT
CASSLLSLTEAFF
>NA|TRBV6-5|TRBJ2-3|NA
TGTGCCAGCAACGAGGCCGGGCAAGGCACAGATACGCAGTATTTT
CASNEAGQGTDTQYF
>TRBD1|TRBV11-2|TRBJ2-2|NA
TGTGCCAGCAGCTGGACAGGGGAGCACGGGGAGCTGTTTTTT
CASSWTGEHGELFF
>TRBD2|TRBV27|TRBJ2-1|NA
TGTGCCAGCAGTACCGGGACTAGCGGAAGCAATGAGCAGTTCTTC
CASSTGTSGSNEQFF
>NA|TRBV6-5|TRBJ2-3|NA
TGTGCCAGCACCAGGCGGCCTAGCTCGGATACGCAGTATTTT
CASTRRPSSDTQYF
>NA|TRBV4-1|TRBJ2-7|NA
TGCGCCAGCAGCCAAGTATTGGCCTACGAGCAGTACTTC
CASSQVLAYEQYF
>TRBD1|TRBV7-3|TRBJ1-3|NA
TGTGCCAGCGGGCCGGGACAGGGACTCTCTGGAAACACCATATATTTT
CASGPGQGLSGNTIYF
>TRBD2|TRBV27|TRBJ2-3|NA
TGTGCCAGCAGTCGCGGATCAGGACTAGCGGGAGTAGATACGCAGTATTTT
CASSRGSGLAGVDTQYF
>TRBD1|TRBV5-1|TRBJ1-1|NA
TGCGCCAGCAGCCGGGGACAGGGGGCTTCTGAAGCTTTCTTT
CASSRGQGASEAFF
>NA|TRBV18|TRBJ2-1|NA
TGTGCCAGCTCACCTTCACCAGGCTCCTACAATGAGCAGTTCTTC
CASSPSPGSYNEQFF
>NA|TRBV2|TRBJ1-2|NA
TGTGCCAGCAGTGTCAGGCAGAGCTATGGCTACACCTTC
CASSVRQSYGYTF
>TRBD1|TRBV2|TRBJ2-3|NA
TGTGCCAGCAGTGCAGGGACAGGCGCCCACACAGATACGCAGTATTTT
CASSAGTGAHTDTQYF
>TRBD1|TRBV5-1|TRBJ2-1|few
TGCGCCAGCAGCTGGGACAGGAACAACAATGAGCAGTTCTTC
CASSWDRNNNEQFF
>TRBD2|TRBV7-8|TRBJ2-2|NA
TGTGCCAGCAGCGTTGGACTAGCGGGAGTTACCGGGGAGCTGTTTTTT
CASSVGLAGVTGELFF
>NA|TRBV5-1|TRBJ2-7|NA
TGCGCCAGCAGCTTGGACGGATACTACGAGCAGTACTTC
CASSLDGYYEQYF
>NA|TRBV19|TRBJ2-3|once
TGTGCCAGTAGTCTTCCGGGACTGGCGGCAGGGGATACGCAGTATTTT
CASSLPGLAAGDTQYF
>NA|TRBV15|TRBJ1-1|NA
TGTGCCACCAGCACTTCCGTGGGAACTGAAGCTTTCTTT
CATSTSVGTEAFF
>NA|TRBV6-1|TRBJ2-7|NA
TGTGCCAGCAGTGACAGGGGCCTCTCCTACGAGCAGTACTTC
CASSDRGLSYEQYF
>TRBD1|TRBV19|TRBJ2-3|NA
TGTGCCAGTAGTCGGGACAGGGGGCAAACAGATACGCAGTATTTT
CASSRDRGQTDTQYF
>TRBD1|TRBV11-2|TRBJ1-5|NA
TGTGCCAGCAGCTTTGACAGGGATCAGCCCCAGCATTTT
CASSFDRDQPQHF
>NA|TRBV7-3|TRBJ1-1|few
TGTGCCAGCAGCGCGTCAGCGGGGGAGGGAGCTTTCTTT
CASSASAGEGAFF
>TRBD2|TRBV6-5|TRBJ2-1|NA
TGTGCCAGCAGTTACTCTCCGGGGGGGCACACGGAGCAGTTCTTC
CASSYSPGGHTEQFF
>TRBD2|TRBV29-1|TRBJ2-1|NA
TGCAGCTGTACCGGGACTATTTACAGCAATGAGCAGTTCTTC
CSCTGTIYSNEQFF
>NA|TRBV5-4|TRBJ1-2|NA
TGTGCCAGCAGTCTCCGACAGTGGGGAAATGGCTACACCTTC
CASSLRQWGNGYTF
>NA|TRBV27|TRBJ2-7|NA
TGTGCCAGCAGTTTATCCATCGGATCTCTTTGGGAGCAGTACTTC
CASSLSIGSLWEQYF
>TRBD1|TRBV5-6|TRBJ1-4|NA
TGTGCCAGCAGCACCCCCGGGACAGGGATTCTGGCGCGTGAAAAACTGTTTTTT
CASSTPGTGILAREKLFF
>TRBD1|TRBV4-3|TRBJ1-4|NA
TGCGCCAGCAGCCCACAGGGGTTGGCTAATGAAAAACTGTTTTTT
CASSPQGLANEKLFF
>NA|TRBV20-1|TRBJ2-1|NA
TGCAGTGCCCCGGACAGCTATGAGCAGTTCTTC
CSAPDSYEQFF
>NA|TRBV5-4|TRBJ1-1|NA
TGTGCCAGCGCCCTATCGGGCTTGAACACTGAAGCTTTCTTT
CASALSGLNTEAFF
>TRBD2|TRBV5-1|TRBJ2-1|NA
TGCGCCAGCAGCTTGACTAGCGGGAGGTTTAGTGAGCAGTTCTTC
CASSLTSGRFSEQFF
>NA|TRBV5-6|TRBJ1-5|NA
TGTGCCAGCAGCTTGTACGCAGGTTGGAGCAATCAGCCCCAGCATTTT
CASSLYAGWSNQPQHF
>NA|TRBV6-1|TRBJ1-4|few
TGTGCCAGCAGTGTAAGCCAGACCCTGGCGGCCGAAAAACTGTTTTTT
CASSVSQTLAAEKLFF